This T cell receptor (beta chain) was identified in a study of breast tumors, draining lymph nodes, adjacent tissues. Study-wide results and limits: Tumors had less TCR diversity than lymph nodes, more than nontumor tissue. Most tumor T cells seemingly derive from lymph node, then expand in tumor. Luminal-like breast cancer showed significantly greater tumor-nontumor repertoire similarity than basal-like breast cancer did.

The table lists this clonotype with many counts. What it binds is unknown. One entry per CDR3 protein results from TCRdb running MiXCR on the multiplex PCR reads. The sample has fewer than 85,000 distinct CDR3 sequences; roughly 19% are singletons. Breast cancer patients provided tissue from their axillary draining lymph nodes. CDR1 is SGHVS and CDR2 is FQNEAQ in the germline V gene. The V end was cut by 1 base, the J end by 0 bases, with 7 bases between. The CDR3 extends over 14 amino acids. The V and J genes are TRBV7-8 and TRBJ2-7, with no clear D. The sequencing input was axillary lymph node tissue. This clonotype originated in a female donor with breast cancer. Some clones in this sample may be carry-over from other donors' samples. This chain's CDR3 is CASSLEENSYEQYF. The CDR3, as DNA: TGTGCCAGCAGCTTAGAGGAGAACTCCTACGAGCAGTACTTC.